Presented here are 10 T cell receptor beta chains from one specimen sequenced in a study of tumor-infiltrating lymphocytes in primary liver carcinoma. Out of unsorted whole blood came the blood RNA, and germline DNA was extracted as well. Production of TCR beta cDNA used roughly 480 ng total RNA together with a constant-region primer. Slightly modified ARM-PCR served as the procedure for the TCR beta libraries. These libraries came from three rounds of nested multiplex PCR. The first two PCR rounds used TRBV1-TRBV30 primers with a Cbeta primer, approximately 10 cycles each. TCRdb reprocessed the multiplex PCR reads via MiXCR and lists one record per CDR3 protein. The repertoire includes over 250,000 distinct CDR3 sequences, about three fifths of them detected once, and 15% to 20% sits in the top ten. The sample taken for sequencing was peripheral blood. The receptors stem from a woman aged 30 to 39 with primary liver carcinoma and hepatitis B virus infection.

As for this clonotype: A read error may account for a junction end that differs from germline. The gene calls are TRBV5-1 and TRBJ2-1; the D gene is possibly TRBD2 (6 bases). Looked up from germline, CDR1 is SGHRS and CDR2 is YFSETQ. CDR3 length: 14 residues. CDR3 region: CANSLRAEGYEQFF. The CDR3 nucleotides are TGCGCCAACAGCCTGAGGGCGGAGGGGTATGAGCAGTTCTTC.

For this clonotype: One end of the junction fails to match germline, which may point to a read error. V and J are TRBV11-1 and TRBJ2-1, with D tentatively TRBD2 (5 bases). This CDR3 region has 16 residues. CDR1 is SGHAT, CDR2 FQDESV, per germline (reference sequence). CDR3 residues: CASSTTSGGWHNGQFF. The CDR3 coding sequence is TGTGCCAGCAGCACAACTAGTGGTGGTTGGCACAATGGGCAGTTCTTC.

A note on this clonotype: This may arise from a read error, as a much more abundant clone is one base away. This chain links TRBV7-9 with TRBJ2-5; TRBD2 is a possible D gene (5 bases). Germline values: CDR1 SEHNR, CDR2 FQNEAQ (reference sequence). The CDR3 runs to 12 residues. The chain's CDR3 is CTSSQEGETQYF. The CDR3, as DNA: TGTACCAGCAGCCAAGAGGGAGAGACCCAGTACTTC.

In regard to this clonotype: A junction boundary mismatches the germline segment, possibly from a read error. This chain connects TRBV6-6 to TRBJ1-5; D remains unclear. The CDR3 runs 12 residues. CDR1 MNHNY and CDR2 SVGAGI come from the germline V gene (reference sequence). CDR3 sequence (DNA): TGTGCCAGCATGCCTATGGGTCAGTCCCAGCATTTT. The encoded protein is CASMPMGQSQHF.

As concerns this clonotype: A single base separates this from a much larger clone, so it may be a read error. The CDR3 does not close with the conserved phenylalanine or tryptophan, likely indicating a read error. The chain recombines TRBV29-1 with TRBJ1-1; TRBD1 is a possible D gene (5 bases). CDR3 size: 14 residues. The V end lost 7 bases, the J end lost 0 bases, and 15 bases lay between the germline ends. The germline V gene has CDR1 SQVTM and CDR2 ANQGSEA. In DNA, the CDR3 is TGCAGCGCCAACCCCGGGGGATTGAACACTGAAGCTTTCTAT. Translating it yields CSANPGGLNTEAFY.

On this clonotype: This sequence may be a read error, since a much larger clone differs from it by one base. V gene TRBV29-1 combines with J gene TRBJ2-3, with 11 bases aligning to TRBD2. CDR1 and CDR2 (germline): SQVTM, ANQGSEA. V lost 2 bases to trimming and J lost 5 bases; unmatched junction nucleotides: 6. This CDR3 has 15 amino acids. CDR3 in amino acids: CSVEHSGRAIDTQYF. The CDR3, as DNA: TGCAGCGTTGAACATAGCGGGAGGGCCATAGATACGCAGTATTTT.

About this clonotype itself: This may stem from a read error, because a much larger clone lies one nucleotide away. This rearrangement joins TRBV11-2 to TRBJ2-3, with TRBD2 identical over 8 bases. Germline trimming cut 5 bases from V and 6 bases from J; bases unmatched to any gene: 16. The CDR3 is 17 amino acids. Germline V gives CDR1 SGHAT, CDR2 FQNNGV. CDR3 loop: CASSLARTSSPGDTQYF. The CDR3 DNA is TGTGCCAGCAGCCTAGCGAGGACTAGCTCCCCGGGGGATACGCAGTATTTT.

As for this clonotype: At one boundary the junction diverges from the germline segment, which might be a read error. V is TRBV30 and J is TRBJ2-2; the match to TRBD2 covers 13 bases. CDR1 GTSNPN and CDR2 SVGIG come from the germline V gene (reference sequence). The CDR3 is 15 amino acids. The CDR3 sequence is CARGLAGSLNGELLF. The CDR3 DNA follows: TGTGCCAGGGGACTAGCGGGAAGTTTGAACGGGGAGCTGTTGTTT.

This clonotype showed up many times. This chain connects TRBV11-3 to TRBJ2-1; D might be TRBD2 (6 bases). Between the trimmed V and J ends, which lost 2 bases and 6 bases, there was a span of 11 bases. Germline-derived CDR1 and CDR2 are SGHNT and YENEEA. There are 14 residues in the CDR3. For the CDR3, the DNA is TGTGCCAGCAGCTTACCGGGAGTTCGCAATGAGCAGTTCTTC. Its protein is CASSLPGVRNEQFF.

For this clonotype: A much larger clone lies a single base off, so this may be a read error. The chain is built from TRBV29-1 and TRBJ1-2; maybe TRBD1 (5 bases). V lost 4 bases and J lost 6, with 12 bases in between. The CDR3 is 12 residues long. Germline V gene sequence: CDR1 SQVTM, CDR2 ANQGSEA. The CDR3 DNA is TGCAGCGTTGTCGCGACAGATCATGGCTACACCTTC. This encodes CSVVATDHGYTF.